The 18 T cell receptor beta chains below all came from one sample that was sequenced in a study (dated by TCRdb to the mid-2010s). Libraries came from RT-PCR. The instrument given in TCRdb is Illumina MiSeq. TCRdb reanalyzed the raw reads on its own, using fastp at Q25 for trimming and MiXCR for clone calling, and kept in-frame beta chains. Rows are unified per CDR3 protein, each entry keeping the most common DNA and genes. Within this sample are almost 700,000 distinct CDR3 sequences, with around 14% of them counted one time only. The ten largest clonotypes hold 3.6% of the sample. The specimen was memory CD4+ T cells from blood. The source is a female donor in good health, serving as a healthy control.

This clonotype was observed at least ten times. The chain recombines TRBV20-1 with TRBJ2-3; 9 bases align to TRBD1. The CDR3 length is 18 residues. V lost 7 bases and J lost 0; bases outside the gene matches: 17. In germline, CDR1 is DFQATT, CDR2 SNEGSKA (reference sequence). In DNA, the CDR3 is TGCAGTGTAAACTCCGGGACAGGGAGTTTCTCCAGCACAGATACGCAGTATTTT. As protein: CSVNSGTGSFSSTDTQYF.

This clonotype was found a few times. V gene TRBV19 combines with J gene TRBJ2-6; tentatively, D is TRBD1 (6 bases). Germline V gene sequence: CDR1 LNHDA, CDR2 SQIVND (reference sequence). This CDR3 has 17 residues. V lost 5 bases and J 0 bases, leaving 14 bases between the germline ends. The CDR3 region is CASSPQGVNSGANVLTF. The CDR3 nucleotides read TGTGCCAGTAGTCCACAGGGCGTCAACTCTGGGGCCAACGTCCTGACTTTC.

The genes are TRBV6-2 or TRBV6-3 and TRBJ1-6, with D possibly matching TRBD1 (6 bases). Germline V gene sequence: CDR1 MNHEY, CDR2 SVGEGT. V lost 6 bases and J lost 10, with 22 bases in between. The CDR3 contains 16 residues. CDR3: CASSPDRNSWGSPLHF. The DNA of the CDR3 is TGTGCCAGCAGCCCCGACAGGAACTCGTGGGGGTCACCCCTCCACTTT.

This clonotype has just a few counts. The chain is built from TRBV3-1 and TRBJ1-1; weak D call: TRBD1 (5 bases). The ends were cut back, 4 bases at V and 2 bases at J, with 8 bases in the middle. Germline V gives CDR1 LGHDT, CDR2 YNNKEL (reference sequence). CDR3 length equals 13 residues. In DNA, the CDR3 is TGTGCCAGCAGCCCACAGGATAACACTGAAGCTTTCTTT. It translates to CASSPQDNTEAFF.

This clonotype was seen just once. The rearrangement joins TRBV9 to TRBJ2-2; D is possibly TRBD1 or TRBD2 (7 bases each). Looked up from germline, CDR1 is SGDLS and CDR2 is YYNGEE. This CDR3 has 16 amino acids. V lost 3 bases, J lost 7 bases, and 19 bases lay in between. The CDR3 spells CASSDRGGPFNGELFF. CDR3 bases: TGTGCCAGCAGCGACAGGGGAGGGCCTTTTAACGGGGAGCTGTTTTTT.

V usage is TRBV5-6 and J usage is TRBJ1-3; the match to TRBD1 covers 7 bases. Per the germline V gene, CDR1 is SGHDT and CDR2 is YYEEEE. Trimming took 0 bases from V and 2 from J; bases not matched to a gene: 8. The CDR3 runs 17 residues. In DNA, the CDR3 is TGTGCCAGCAGCTTGGCTTTTGGGGACAGACCTGGAAACACCATATATTTT. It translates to CASSLAFGDRPGNTIYF.

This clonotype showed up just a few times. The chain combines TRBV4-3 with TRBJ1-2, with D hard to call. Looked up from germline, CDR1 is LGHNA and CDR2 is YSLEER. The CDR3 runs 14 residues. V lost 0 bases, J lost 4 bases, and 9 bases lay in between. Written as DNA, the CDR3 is TGCGCCAGCAGCCAAGATTTCGGGAGCTATGGCTACACCTTC. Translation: CASSQDFGSYGYTF.

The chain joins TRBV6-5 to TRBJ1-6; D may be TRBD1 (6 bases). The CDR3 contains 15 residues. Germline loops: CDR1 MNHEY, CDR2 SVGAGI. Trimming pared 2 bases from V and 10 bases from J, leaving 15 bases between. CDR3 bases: TGTGCCAGCAGTTACCTCGTGGGGGGCCAGTCACCCCTCCACTTT. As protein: CASSYLVGGQSPLHF.

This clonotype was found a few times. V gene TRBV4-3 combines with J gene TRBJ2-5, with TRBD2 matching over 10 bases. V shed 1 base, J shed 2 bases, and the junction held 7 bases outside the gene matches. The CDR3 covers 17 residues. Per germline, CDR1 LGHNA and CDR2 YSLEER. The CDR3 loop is CASSQGASGGRQETQYF. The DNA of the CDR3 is TGCGCCAGCAGCCAAGGGGCTAGCGGGGGCCGACAAGAGACCCAGTACTTC.

For the CDR3, the DNA is TGTGCCAGCAGTTTTGGGAGTAGCAGGCTAAGCACAGATACGCAGTATTTT. Its protein product is CASSFGSSRLSTDTQYF. The chain recombines TRBV27 with TRBJ2-3; D may be TRBD2 (5 bases). V was shortened by 3 bases and J by 0 bases, with 16 bases between the two germline ends. CDR1 MNHEY and CDR2 SMNVEV come from the germline V gene (reference sequence). The CDR3 is 17 residues long.

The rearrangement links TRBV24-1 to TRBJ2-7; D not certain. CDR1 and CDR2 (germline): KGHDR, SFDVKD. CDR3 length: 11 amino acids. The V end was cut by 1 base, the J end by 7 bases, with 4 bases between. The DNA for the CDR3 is TGTGCCACCAGTGATTTAAGAGAGCAGTACTTC. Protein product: CATSDLREQYF.

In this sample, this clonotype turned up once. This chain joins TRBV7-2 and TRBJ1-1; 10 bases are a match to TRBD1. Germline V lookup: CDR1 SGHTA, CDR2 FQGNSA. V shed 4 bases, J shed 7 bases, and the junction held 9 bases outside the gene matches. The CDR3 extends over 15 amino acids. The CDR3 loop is CASSSLRQGAIEAFF. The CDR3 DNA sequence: TGTGCCAGCAGCTCTTTGAGACAGGGGGCGATTGAAGCTTTCTTT.

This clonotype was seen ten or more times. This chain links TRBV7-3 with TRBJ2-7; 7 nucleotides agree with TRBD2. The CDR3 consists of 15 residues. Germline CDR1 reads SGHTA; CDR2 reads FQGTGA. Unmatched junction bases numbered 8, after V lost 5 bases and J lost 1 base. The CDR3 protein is CASSPHGGSSYEQYF. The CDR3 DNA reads TGTGCCAGCAGCCCTCACGGGGGGTCATCCTACGAGCAGTACTTC.

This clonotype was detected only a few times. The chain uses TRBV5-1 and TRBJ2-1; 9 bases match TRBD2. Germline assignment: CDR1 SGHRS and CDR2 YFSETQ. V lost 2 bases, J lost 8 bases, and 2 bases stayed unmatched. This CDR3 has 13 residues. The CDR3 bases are TGCGCCAGCAGCTTAATAGCGGGGGATGAGCAGTTCTTC. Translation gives CASSLIAGDEQFF.

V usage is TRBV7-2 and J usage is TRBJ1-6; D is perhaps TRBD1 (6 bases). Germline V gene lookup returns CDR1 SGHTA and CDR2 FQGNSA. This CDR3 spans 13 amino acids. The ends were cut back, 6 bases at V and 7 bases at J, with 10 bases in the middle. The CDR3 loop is CASRDSLNSPLHF. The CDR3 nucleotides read TGTGCCAGCAGGGACAGCTTAAATTCACCCCTCCACTTT.

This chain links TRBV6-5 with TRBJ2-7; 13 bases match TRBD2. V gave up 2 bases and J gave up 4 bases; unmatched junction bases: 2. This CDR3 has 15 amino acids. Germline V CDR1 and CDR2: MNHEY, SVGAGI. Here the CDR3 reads CASSYGTSGNYEQYF. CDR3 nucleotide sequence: TGTGCCAGCAGTTACGGGACTAGCGGGAATTACGAGCAGTACTTC.

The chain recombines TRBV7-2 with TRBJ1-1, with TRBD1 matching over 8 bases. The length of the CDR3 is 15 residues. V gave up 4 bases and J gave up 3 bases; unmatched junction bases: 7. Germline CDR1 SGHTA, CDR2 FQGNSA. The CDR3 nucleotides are TGTGCCAGCAGCTCCTGGACAGGGTGGGACACTGAAGCTTTCTTT. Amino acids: CASSSWTGWDTEAFF.

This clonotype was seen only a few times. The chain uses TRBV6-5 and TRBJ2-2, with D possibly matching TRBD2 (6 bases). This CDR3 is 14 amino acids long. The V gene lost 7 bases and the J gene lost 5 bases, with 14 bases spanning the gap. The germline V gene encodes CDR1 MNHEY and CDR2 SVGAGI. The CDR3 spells CASKTSGGTGELFF. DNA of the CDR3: TGTGCCAGCAAGACTAGTGGGGGGACCGGGGAGCTGTTTTTT.